These 13 T cell receptor beta chains share one sample of origin, sequenced in a study of blood T cell repertoires in COVID-19 (dated by TCRdb to about 2020). Receptor amplification or capture employed the immunoSEQ multiplex PCR assay. The clones in this table, taken by TCRdb from immuneACCESS, are in-frame only. Not every clone is retained; where verified, under half of the shortfall comes from an unresolved V gene, and the cause of the rest is unknown. The sample has about 480,000 clones on record, about 88% of them singletons. The ten largest clones represent more than 7.5% of the sample. Sequences were obtained from PBMCs or T cells enriched from blood (not recorded which). These receptor sequences come from a woman aged 60-75 years who had recovered from COVID-19.

The chain combines TRBV13 with TRBJ1-2; D is ambiguous. The CDR3 is 15 amino acids. CDR1 and CDR2 from the germline V gene are PRHDT and FYEKMQ (reference sequence). V lost 4 bases, J lost 4 bases, and 16 bases lay in between. This chain's CDR3 is CASSSGSPLGYGYTF. In nucleotides, the CDR3 is TGTGCCAGCAGCTCCGGGAGCCCCTTAGGCTATGGCTACACCTTC.

This chain connects TRBV7-2 to TRBJ2-3, with 8 bases matching TRBD2. The CDR3 totals 15 residues. CDR1 and CDR2 from the germline V gene are SGHTA and FQGNSA. The junction had 11 bases not matched to a gene; V was cut back by 5 bases and J by 7 bases. CDR3 sequence: CASSTGGGSSYTQYF. The CDR3 nucleotides read TGTGCCAGCAGCACGGGCGGGGGGTCCTCCTATACGCAGTATTTT.

The chain uses TRBV4-1 and TRBJ1-1, with D possibly being TRBD1 (5 bases). V was cut by 4 bases and J by 9 bases, with 12 bases left in between. This CDR3 region has 12 residues. From germline, CDR1 is MGHRA and CDR2 YSYEKL. Here the CDR3 DNA reads TGCGCCAGCAGCCGCGGGGAGGGGCAAGCTTTCTTT. Protein product: CASSRGEGQAFF.

The gene calls are TRBV19 and TRBJ1-1; no firm D call. The CDR3 spans 12 residues. V was pared by 7 bases and J by 7 bases, with 13 bases between. The germline V gene has CDR1 LNHDA and CDR2 SQIVND (reference sequence). In nucleotides, the CDR3 is TGTGCCAGTACCCAACGGGGTTATGAAGCTTTCTTT. Translating it yields CASTQRGYEAFF.

V usage is TRBV9 and J usage is TRBJ1-6; possibly TRBD1 for D (6 bases). This CDR3 contains 14 residues. Germline V gene data show CDR1 as SGDLS and CDR2 as YYNGEE. Trimming stripped 3 bases from V and 10 bases from J, with 14 bases between. The CDR3 DNA reads TGTGCCAGCAGCGATAGGGGGTTCGAGTCACCCCTCCACTTT. Translated: CASSDRGFESPLHF. The full variable domain, completed using reference TRBV9 and TRBJ1-6, is DSGVTQTPKHLITATGQRVTLRCSPRSGDLSVYWYQQSLDQGLQFLIQYYNGEERAKGNILERFSAQQFPDLHSELNLSSLELGDSALYFCASSDRGFESPLHFGNGTRLTVT.

The chain uses TRBV2 and TRBJ2-1, with 12 bases aligning to TRBD2. The CDR3 sequence is 15 residues long. CDR1 is SNHLY, CDR2 FYNNEI, per germline. V dropped 7 bases and J dropped 5; count of bases not matched to a gene: 6. DNA for the CDR3: TGTGCCAGCATCACGCGGACTAGCGGGGACAATGAGCAGTTCTTC. It yields the protein CASITRTSGDNEQFF.

The chain has TRBV19 and TRBJ2-2; D is ambiguous. Germline V gene lookup returns CDR1 LNHDA and CDR2 SQIVND (reference sequence). V shed 0 bases and J shed 6 bases, with 11 bases lying between them. This CDR3 comprises 15 residues. CDR3 bases: TGTGCCAGTAGTATAGATTGGGTTGGGCCCGGGGAGCTGTTTTTT. It codes for CASSIDWVGPGELFF. The full variable domain, in which reference TRBV19 and TRBJ2-2 provide the parts outside the CDR3, is DGGITQSPKYLFRKEGQNVTLSCEQNLNHDAMYWYRQDPGQGLRLIYYSQIVNDFQKGDIAEGYSVSREKKESFPLTVTSAQKNPTAFYLCASSIDWVGPGELFFGEGSRLTVL.

The chain employs TRBV19 and TRBJ2-7; weak D call: TRBD1 (6 bases). The germline V and J ends were trimmed by 5 bases and 6 bases, with 14 bases remaining between them. The germline CDR1 and CDR2 sequences are LNHDA and SQIVND (reference sequence). This CDR3 comprises 13 residues. The CDR3 loop is CASSLTGRAEQYF. The DNA for the CDR3 is TGTGCCAGTAGTCTGACAGGAAGGGCCGAGCAGTACTTC.

This clone was picked up one time. The CDR3 DNA reads as TGTGCCAGCAGCCCTCGGGGGGGGACCATCATGAACACTGAAGCTTTCTTT. As protein: CASSPRGGTIMNTEAFF. The genes are TRBV9 and TRBJ1-1; the D gene is possibly TRBD1 (5 bases). The CDR3 has 17 amino acids. Between the trimmed V and J ends, which lost 4 bases and 0 bases, there was a span of 19 bases. CDR1 is SGDLS, CDR2 YYNGEE, per germline.

This chain links TRBV19 with TRBJ1-2; possible D gene TRBD1, 5 bases. The V gene lost 6 bases and the J gene lost 0 bases, with 11 bases spanning the gap. Germline V lookup: CDR1 LNHDA, CDR2 SQIVND (reference sequence). This CDR3 is 14 amino acids long. The CDR3 nucleotides read TGTGCCAGTAGCACCGGGGGGACTAACTATGGCTACACCTTC. Its protein product is CASSTGGTNYGYTF.

V and J are TRBV5-4 and TRBJ2-5; D gene ambiguous. Germline CDR1 SGHNT, CDR2 YYREEE (reference sequence). V was trimmed by 9 bases and J by 2 bases, leaving 8 bases between them. This CDR3 contains 11 residues. CDR3 sequence: CAITSQETQYF. The CDR3, as DNA: TGTGCCATCACTTCTCAAGAGACCCAGTACTTC. Full variable domain (rest looked up from reference TRBV5-4 and TRBJ2-5): ETGVTQSPTHLIKTRGQQVTLRCSSQSGHNTVSWYQQALGQGPQFIFQYYREEENGRGNFPPRFSGLQFPNYSSELNVNALELDDSALYLCAITSQETQYFGPGTRLLVL.

The chain employs TRBV23-1 and TRBJ1-1; D is undetermined. TRBV23-1 is an ORF; its function is uncertain. V dropped 0 bases and J dropped 1 base, with 9 bases sitting between them. The CDR3 is 15 residues long. For the CDR3, the DNA is TGCGCCAGCAGTCAATCAAGCAGGTCGAACACTGAAGCTTTCTTT. Amino acid sequence: CASSQSSRSNTEAFF.

A note on this clone: The same CDR3 is also encoded by other DNA sequences in this sample. This chain links TRBV6-5 with TRBJ1-1; 7 nucleotides agree with TRBD1. After removal of 0 bases from V and 1 base from J, the junction contained 2 bases not matched to a gene. Germline CDR1 and CDR2: MNHEY and SVGAGI. The CDR3 length is 15 residues. Written as DNA, the CDR3 is TGTGCCAGCAGTTACTCGGGACAGAGGAACACTGAAGCTTTCTTT. It specifies CASSYSGQRNTEAFF.